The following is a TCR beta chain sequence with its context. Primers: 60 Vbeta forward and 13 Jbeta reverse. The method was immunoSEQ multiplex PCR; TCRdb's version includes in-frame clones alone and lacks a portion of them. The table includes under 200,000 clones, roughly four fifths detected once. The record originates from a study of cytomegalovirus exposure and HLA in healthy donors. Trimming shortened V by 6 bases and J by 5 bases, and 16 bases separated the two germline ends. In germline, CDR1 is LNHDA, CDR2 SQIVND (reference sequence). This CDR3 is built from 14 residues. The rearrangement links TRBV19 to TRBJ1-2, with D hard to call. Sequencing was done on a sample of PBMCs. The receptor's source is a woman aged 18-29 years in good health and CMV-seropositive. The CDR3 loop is CASRPQLWVYGYTF. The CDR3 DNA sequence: TGTGCCAGTAGACCACAGCTCTGGGTTTATGGCTACACCTTC. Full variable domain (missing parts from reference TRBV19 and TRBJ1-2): DGGITQSPKYLFRKEGQNVTLSCEQNLNHDAMYWYRQDPGQGLRLIYYSQIVNDFQKGDIAEGYSVSREKKESFPLTVTSAQKNPTAFYLCASRPQLWVYGYTFGSGTRLTVV.